This entry lists 31 T cell receptor beta chains sequenced from one sample in a study of blood T cell repertoires in COVID-19 (dated by TCRdb to the early 2020s). Libraries were built with the immunoSEQ multiplex PCR assay. TCRdb provides this immuneACCESS table in a form limited to in-frame rearrangements. Some clones are lacking; in checked studies, under half of them reflect an unresolved V gene, and why the rest are absent is not known. This sample holds 250,000 to 350,000 clones; approximately 92% were observed only once. Less than 20% of the sample is taken by the ten largest. Sequenced material: PBMCs or T cells enriched from blood (not recorded which). These receptors all come from a woman in her twenties or thirties who had recovered from COVID-19.

The J gene is TRBJ1-1, the V gene TRBV15; a possible D gene is TRBD1 (5 bases). This CDR3 is 16 amino acids long. The germline CDR1 and CDR2 sequences are LNHNV and YYDKDF (reference sequence). V was trimmed by 2 bases and J by 4 bases, leaving 17 bases between them. The DNA of the CDR3 is TGTGCCACCAGCAGACATTCCACCGTTCAGGGCACTGAAGCTTTCTTT. Amino acids: CATSRHSTVQGTEAFF.

The chain employs TRBV11-3 and TRBJ2-5, with a tentative D call TRBD1 (6 bases). V was clipped by 7 bases and J by 5 bases, with 17 bases between them. Looked up from germline, CDR1 is SGHNT and CDR2 is YENEEA. This CDR3 region has 14 residues. CDR3 protein: CASNLGAGDETQYF. CDR3 DNA: TGTGCCAGCAACCTAGGGGCAGGGGATGAGACCCAGTACTTC. The variable domain in full, completed from reference TRBV11-3 and TRBJ2-5, reads EAGVVQSPRYKIIEKKQPVAFWCNPISGHNTLYWYLQNLGQGPELLIRYENEEAVDDSQLPKDRFSAERLKGVDSTLKIQPAELGDSAVYLCASNLGAGDETQYFGPGTRLLVL.

The V gene is TRBV5-6, the J gene TRBJ1-1, with 10 nucleotides matching TRBD1. Per the germline V gene, CDR1 is SGHDT and CDR2 is YYEEEE. J was trimmed by 6 bases and V by 2 bases; bases with no gene match: 10. This CDR3 has 16 residues. CDR3: CASSFGTGELVSEAFF. Written as DNA, the CDR3 is TGTGCCAGCAGCTTCGGGACAGGGGAACTTGTATCTGAAGCTTTCTTT.

The genes are TRBV15 and TRBJ2-7; 7 bases agree with TRBD1. The CDR3 spans 16 residues. J lost 1 base, V lost 0 bases, and 6 bases had no gene match. Per germline, CDR1 LNHNV and CDR2 YYDKDF (reference sequence). CDR3 in DNA: TGTGCCACCAGCAGAGAGAAGGGGGCAGGATCCTACGAGCAGTACTTC. This gives the protein CATSREKGAGSYEQYF. Based on the CDR3 plus reference TRBV15 and TRBJ2-7, the full variable domain is DAMVIQNPRYQVTQFGKPVTLSCSQTLNHNVMYWYQQKSSQAPKLLFHYYDKDFNNEADTPDNFQSRRPNTSFCFLDIRSPGLGDTAMYLCATSREKGAGSYEQYFGPGTRLTVT.

The chain employs TRBV11-3 and TRBJ2-1, with 11 bases matching TRBD2. CDR1 SGHNT and CDR2 YENEEA come from the germline V gene. This CDR3 is built from 17 residues. V lost 4 bases and J lost 5; bases outside the gene matches: 10. The CDR3 reads CASSYRTGLAADNEQFF. CDR3 sequence (DNA): TGTGCCAGCAGCTACCGAACGGGACTAGCGGCCGACAATGAGCAGTTCTTC.

This chain joins TRBV28 and TRBJ1-2; D may be TRBD1 (6 bases). Germline CDR1 MDHEN, CDR2 SYDVKM. Trimming took off 6 bases at V and 6 bases at J, with 17 bases between the two ends. The CDR3 sequence is 14 residues long. CDR3 bases: TGTGCCAGCAGCCAACCAACAGGGATCGATGGCTACACCTTC. Encoded protein: CASSQPTGIDGYTF.

The rearrangement uses TRBV19 and TRBJ2-5, with D maybe TRBD1 (5 bases). Trimming took 5 bases from V and 4 from J, leaving 8 bases between them. CDR1 is LNHDA, CDR2 SQIVND, per germline (reference sequence). This CDR3 has 12 residues. DNA for the CDR3: TGTGCCAGTAGTTTCCAGGGAGAGACCCAGTACTTC. As protein: CASSFQGETQYF.

This chain uses TRBV5-1 with TRBJ2-7, with TRBD1 matching over 10 bases. This CDR3 is built from 16 residues. The V gene end was trimmed by 7 bases and the J gene end by 0 bases; junction bases not matched to a gene: 10. The germline CDR1 and CDR2 sequences are SGHRS and YFSETQ. The chain's CDR3 is CASQAGDRGFSYEQYF. CDR3 nucleotides: TGCGCCAGCCAGGCCGGGGACAGGGGTTTCTCCTACGAGCAGTACTTC.

The gene calls are TRBV4-1 and TRBJ1-1; 7 nucleotides line up with TRBD1. The CDR3 covers 15 residues. CDR1 and CDR2 (germline): MGHRA, YSYEKL. J lost 2 bases, V lost 4 bases, and 7 bases had no gene match. Here the CDR3 reads CASSPGQSINTEAFF. The CDR3 DNA reads as TGCGCCAGCAGCCCGGGACAGAGCATTAACACTGAAGCTTTCTTT.

The chain links TRBV5-1 to TRBJ2-2; TRBD1 matches at 10 bases. Looked up from germline, CDR1 is SGHRS and CDR2 is YFSETQ. The CDR3 covers 16 residues. Trimming cost V 2 bases and J 4 bases; bases outside gene matches: 5. As DNA, the CDR3 is TGCGCCAGCAGCTTAAACCGGGACAGGGGCACCGGGGAGCTGTTTTTT. Translating it yields CASSLNRDRGTGELFF.

V is TRBV18 and J is TRBJ2-7; D is unresolved. V was shortened by 4 bases and J by 1 base, with 8 bases between the two germline ends. The CDR3 runs 13 residues. Per germline, CDR1 KGHSH and CDR2 LQKENI. The CDR3: CASSQSTSYEQYF. DNA of the CDR3: TGTGCCAGCTCACAATCGACATCCTACGAGCAGTACTTC.

V and J are TRBV28 and TRBJ1-2, with 9 bases identical to TRBD1. CDR1 and CDR2 (germline): MDHEN, SYDVKM. Losses at the gene ends were 8 bases for V and 7 bases for J; bases not matched to a gene: 11. The CDR3 is 14 amino acids. In DNA, the CDR3 is TGTGCCAGCTACCAGGGACAGGGCGCAGGTGGCTACACCTTC. Protein product: CASYQGQGAGGYTF.

The V call is TRBV4-3, the J call TRBJ2-7, with 9 nucleotides matching TRBD2. After removal of 4 bases from V and 3 bases from J, the junction contained 7 bases not matched to a gene. The CDR3 is 15 amino acids. Germline V gives CDR1 LGHNA, CDR2 YSLEER. CDR3 amino acids: CASSRGTSNNYEQYF. The CDR3 coding sequence is TGCGCCAGCAGCCGAGGGACTAGCAATAACTACGAGCAGTACTTC.

J is TRBJ1-2 and V is TRBV5-5; D uncertain. In germline, CDR1 is SGHKS, CDR2 YYEKEE (reference sequence). The CDR3 consists of 13 residues. V was shortened by 3 bases and J by 3 bases, with 9 bases between the two germline ends. The CDR3 sequence is CASSYPRDYGYTF. Here the CDR3 DNA reads TGTGCCAGCAGCTACCCACGGGACTATGGCTACACCTTC.

This chain joins TRBV4-1 and TRBJ1-2, with D uncertain. The germline CDR1 and CDR2 sequences are MGHRA and YSYEKL. This CDR3 comprises 14 residues. Trimming pared 2 bases from V and 3 bases from J, leaving 10 bases between. CDR3 coding DNA: TGCGCCAGCAGCCAACCCGGAGTTGACTATGGCTACACCTTC. As protein: CASSQPGVDYGYTF.

This clone showed up just a few times. The chain recombines TRBV10-3 with TRBJ2-5; 7 bases map to TRBD2. Germline CDR1 reads ENHRY; CDR2 reads SYGVKD. The CDR3 runs 14 residues. Trimming took 2 bases from V and 5 from J; bases not matched to a gene: 5. CDR3 region: CAISEPTSSETQYF. The CDR3 nucleotides are TGTGCCATCAGTGAGCCGACTAGCTCCGAGACCCAGTACTTC.

The gene calls are TRBV28 and TRBJ2-1; 8 bases fit TRBD1. CDR3 length: 16 amino acids. J was trimmed by 6 bases and V by 5 bases; bases with no gene match: 12. Germline CDR1 reads MDHEN; CDR2 reads SYDVKM. CDR3 nucleotide sequence: TGTGCCAGCAGTCGAAACAGGGGGGTCTCCCTCAATGAGCAGTTCTTC. This gives the protein CASSRNRGVSLNEQFF.

The rearrangement links TRBV7-9 to TRBJ2-3, with 7 bases identical to TRBD2. Germline assignment: CDR1 SEHNR and CDR2 FQNEAQ (reference sequence). CDR3 size: 17 residues. The ends lost 4 bases at V and 2 bases at J; junction bases unmatched: 12. The CDR3 bases are TGTGCCAGCAGCTCCTCGGGGCTAGCGGACCTCACAGATACGCAGTATTTT. Protein product: CASSSSGLADLTDTQYF.

The V gene is TRBV11-3, the J gene TRBJ1-2; 11 nucleotides agree with TRBD1. V shed 5 bases and J 0 bases; nucleotides not matched to a gene: 8. The CDR3 has 17 residues. Germline V gene lookup returns CDR1 SGHNT and CDR2 YENEEA. CDR3 nucleotides: TGTGCCAGCAGCCCAGGGACAGGGGGATCGTCTAACTATGGCTACACCTTC. As protein: CASSPGTGGSSNYGYTF.

The V gene is TRBV19, the J gene TRBJ2-7, with TRBD1 matching over 10 bases. The CDR3 sequence is 15 residues long. Germline V lookup: CDR1 LNHDA, CDR2 SQIVND (reference sequence). Trimming took 0 bases from V and 4 from J; bases not matched to a gene: 3. The CDR3 region is CASSIEGDRGYEQYF. The DNA for the CDR3 is TGTGCCAGTAGTATAGAAGGGGACAGGGGTTACGAGCAGTACTTC.

The rearrangement links TRBV2 to TRBJ1-2; 7 bases fit TRBD1. The CDR3 runs 17 residues. Trimming at V came to 7 bases and at J to 0 bases, leaving 14 bases not matched to a gene. Germline lookup yields CDR1 SNHLY and CDR2 FYNNEI. Here the CDR3 DNA reads TGTGCCAGCATCCCCGGGACAGCAACTTATTCTAACTATGGCTACACCTTC. This translates into CASIPGTATYSNYGYTF.

The V call is TRBV5-1, the J call TRBJ2-2; TRBD1 aligns across 7 bases. Germline CDR1 and CDR2: SGHRS and YFSETQ. CDR3 length: 16 amino acids. V lost 9 bases to trimming and J lost 4 bases; unmatched junction nucleotides: 15. The CDR3 DNA reads as TGCGCCACACCCAAACCGGGACCAGGGGGCACCGGGGAGCTGTTTTTT. As protein: CATPKPGPGGTGELFF. Drawing the rest from reference TRBV5-1 and TRBJ2-2, the complete variable domain is KAGVTQTPRYLIKTRGQQVTLSCSPISGHRSVSWYQQTPGQGLQFLFEYFSETQRNKGNFPGRFSGRQFSNSRSEMNVSTLELGDSALYLCATPKPGPGGTGELFFGEGSRLTVL.

The chain is built from TRBV5-1 and TRBJ1-6; a weak D match, TRBD1 (5 bases). In germline, CDR1 is SGHRS, CDR2 YFSETQ. The CDR3 covers 14 residues. V was shortened by 0 bases and J by 9 bases, with 10 bases between the two germline ends. CDR3 residues: CASSLGLRGSPLHF. The CDR3 DNA follows: TGCGCCAGCAGCTTGGGATTAAGGGGTTCACCCCTCCACTTT.

J is TRBJ1-6 and V is TRBV5-8, with D unclear. V gave up 2 bases and J gave up 15 bases, with 12 bases separating them. The CDR3 totals 12 residues. From germline, CDR1 is SGHTS and CDR2 YDEGEE. CDR3 protein: CASSFSGTLLHF. Written as DNA, the CDR3 is TGTGCCAGCAGCTTTTCGGGAACTCTCCTCCACTTT.

This clone appeared a single time. In nucleotides, the CDR3 is TGTGCCAGCAGCTTGGGGATCCCAGGGCCCTACGAGCAGTACTTC. Amino acids: CASSLGIPGPYEQYF. The chain uses TRBV5-5 and TRBJ2-7, with TRBD1 as a possible D gene (5 bases). The V gene's germline CDR1 is SGHKS and CDR2 YYEKEE (reference sequence). This CDR3 spans 15 amino acids. The V and J ends lost 0 bases and 2 bases respectively, with 12 bases between them.

The chain links TRBV29-1 to TRBJ1-1, with no clear D. Germline-derived CDR1 and CDR2 are SQVTM and ANQGSEA. Trimming took off 1 base at V and 3 bases at J, with 9 bases between the two ends. The CDR3 is 13 amino acids. In DNA form, the CDR3 reads TGCAGCGTTGAAGGCGGGCAGTACACTGAAGCTTTCTTT. Translated: CSVEGGQYTEAFF.

The gene calls are TRBV3-1 (or the pseudogene TRBV3-2) and TRBJ2-1, with D perhaps matching TRBD2 (7 bases). The CDR3 loop spans 14 amino acids. The germline V gene has CDR1 LGHDT and CDR2 YNNKEL (reference sequence). The ends were cut back, 6 bases at V and 8 bases at J, with 17 bases in the middle. CDR3 nucleotide sequence: TGTGCCAGCAGTCGTCCTGGGGGGGCAGATGAGCAGTTCTTC. This translates into CASSRPGGADEQFF.

CDR3 loop: CASGSGDIYGYTF. The CDR3, as DNA: TGTGCTAGTGGGTCAGGGGATATCTATGGCTACACCTTC. This chain links TRBV12-5 with TRBJ1-2; the D gene is possibly TRBD1 (6 bases). Trimming shortened V by 6 bases and J by 4 bases, and 12 bases separated the two germline ends. The CDR3 covers 13 residues. Germline loops: CDR1 LGHNT, CDR2 FRNRAP.

The chain carries TRBV4-2 and TRBJ2-4; TRBD1 matches at 7 bases. V gave up 4 bases and J gave up 7 bases; unmatched junction bases: 10. The germline V gene has CDR1 LGHNA and CDR2 YNFKEQ. The CDR3 has 15 amino acids. The CDR3 loop reads CASSRDNRGPNIQYF. Here the CDR3 DNA reads TGTGCCAGCAGCCGAGATAACAGGGGCCCCAACATTCAGTACTTC.

The chain employs TRBV5-6 and TRBJ2-2; TRBD2 might be the D (5 bases). Germline V gene lookup returns CDR1 SGHDT and CDR2 YYEEEE. Between the trimmed V and J ends, which lost 6 bases and 5 bases, there was a span of 11 bases. The CDR3 sequence is 13 residues long. The chain's CDR3 is CASTRGWTGELFF. In DNA, the CDR3 is TGTGCCAGCACCCGAGGGTGGACCGGGGAGCTGTTTTTT.

This chain links TRBV2 with TRBJ1-1; 7 positions agree with TRBD1. J gave up 1 base and V 6 bases, and 8 bases lay outside the gene matches. The CDR3 is 15 residues long. In germline, CDR1 is SNHLY, CDR2 FYNNEI. This CDR3 is CASRAGQVGNTEAFF. CDR3 DNA sequence: TGTGCCAGCAGGGCCGGACAGGTGGGGAACACTGAAGCTTTCTTT.